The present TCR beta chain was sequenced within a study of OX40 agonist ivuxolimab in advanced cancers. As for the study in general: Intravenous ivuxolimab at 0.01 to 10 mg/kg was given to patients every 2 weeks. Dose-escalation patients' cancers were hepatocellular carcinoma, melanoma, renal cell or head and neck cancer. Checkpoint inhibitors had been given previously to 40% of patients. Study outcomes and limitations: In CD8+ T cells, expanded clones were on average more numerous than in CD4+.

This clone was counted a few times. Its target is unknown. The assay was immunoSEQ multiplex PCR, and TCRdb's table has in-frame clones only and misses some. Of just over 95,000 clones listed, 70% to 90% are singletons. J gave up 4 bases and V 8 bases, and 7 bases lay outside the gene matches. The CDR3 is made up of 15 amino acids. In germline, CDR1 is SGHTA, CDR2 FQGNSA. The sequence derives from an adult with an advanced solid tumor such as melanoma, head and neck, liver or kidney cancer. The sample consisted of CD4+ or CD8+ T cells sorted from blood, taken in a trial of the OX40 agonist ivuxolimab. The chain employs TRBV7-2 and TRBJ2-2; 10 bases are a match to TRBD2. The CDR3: CASQREGPGTGELFF. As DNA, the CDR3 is TGTGCCAGCCAGCGGGAGGGCCCCGGCACCGGGGAGCTGTTTTTT.